This passage covers 13 T cell receptor beta chains from one sample sequenced in a study of post-analysis software for immune sequencing data. Carried by the TCR beta cDNA libraries were unique molecular identifiers. MiXCR was run by TCRdb on the PCR reads, yielding one entry per CDR3 protein. The data contain fewer than 850,000 distinct CDR3 sequences, 25% to 30% of them seen just once; the ten biggest clones take up roughly 0.57%. Study-level points and caveats: A handful of TRBV segments were significantly more frequent in patients than in controls. TRBV5-6, TRBV5-1 and TRBV20-1 were among these segments.

No antigen is known for these receptors. The sequencing sample was made of blood. The receptors here all came from a girl aged 5-17 years with multiple sclerosis.

The genes are TRBV20-1 and TRBJ2-3; 8 positions agree with TRBD1. J gave up 9 bases and V 3 bases, and 11 bases lay outside the gene matches. The CDR3 is 14 amino acids. Germline-derived CDR1 and CDR2 are DFQATT and SNEGSKA (reference sequence). The CDR3 loop reads CSASGRQGAGTQYF. The CDR3, as DNA: TGCAGTGCTAGTGGACGCCAGGGGGCAGGGACGCAGTATTTT.

This chain links TRBV10-2 with TRBJ2-7; 8 nucleotides agree with TRBD2. CDR1 is WSHSY and CDR2 is SAAADI in the germline V gene. CDR3 length equals 15 residues. V dropped 6 bases and J dropped 1; count of bases not matched to a gene: 8. CDR3 in DNA: TGCGCCAGCAGCGAAGAAGGCGGGAGGTCCTACGAGCAGTACTTC. This gives the protein CASSEEGGRSYEQYF.

This chain uses TRBV11-2 with TRBJ1-4; TRBD1 is a possible D gene (5 bases). V was trimmed by 1 base and J by 10 bases, leaving 16 bases between them. Germline CDR1 SGHAT, CDR2 FQNNGV. The CDR3 length is 15 residues. The CDR3 nucleotides read TGTGCCAGCAGCTTAGGGGGGACCCTCTTAGGAAAACTGTTTTTT. Its translation: CASSLGGTLLGKLFF. The full variable domain, in which reference TRBV11-2 and TRBJ1-4 provide the parts outside the CDR3, is EAGVAQSPRYKIIEKRQSVAFWCNPISGHATLYWYQQILGQGPKLLIQFQNNGVVDDSQLPKDRFSAERLKGVDSTLKIQPAKLEDSAVYLCASSLGGTLLGKLFFGSGTQLSVL.

This clonotype occurred a few times. J is TRBJ2-1 and V is TRBV20-1; 9 bases align to TRBD2. This CDR3 spans 15 amino acids. In germline, CDR1 is DFQATT, CDR2 SNEGSKA (reference sequence). The junction had 15 bases not matched to a gene; V was cut back by 6 bases and J by 9 bases. The CDR3 loop is CSAYPSGRLLGEQFF. CDR3 DNA: TGCAGTGCGTACCCCAGCGGGAGGCTTTTGGGTGAGCAGTTCTTC.

This clonotype turned up a few times. V usage is TRBV7-2 and J usage is TRBJ2-7, with D hard to call. Germline CDR1 SGHTA, CDR2 FQGNSA. This CDR3 has 16 amino acids. Between the trimmed V and J ends, which lost 5 bases and 2 bases, there was a span of 19 bases. The CDR3 sequence is CASSPQLSDPTYEQYF. The CDR3 nucleotides are TGTGCCAGCAGCCCCCAACTGAGCGACCCTACCTACGAGCAGTACTTC.

This clonotype has ten or more counts. The genes are TRBV6-2 or TRBV6-3 and TRBJ2-5, with D possibly TRBD1 on 5 matching bases. This CDR3 has 15 residues. Germline assignment: CDR1 MNHEY and CDR2 SVGEGT. Trimming left V 5 bases short and J 3 bases short, with 16 bases between. The CDR3 nucleotides read TGTGCCAGCAGTACTACAGTGGGGCCTGAAGAGACCCAGTACTTC. Amino acids: CASSTTVGPEETQYF.

The sample holds a few counts of this clonotype. J is TRBJ2-1 and V is TRBV7-9; D unresolved. V was clipped by 5 bases and J by 6 bases, with 20 bases between them. Per germline, CDR1 SEHNR and CDR2 FQNEAQ (reference sequence). The CDR3 spans 16 residues. In nucleotides, the CDR3 is TGTGCCAGCAGCCCCTTTCTTCGGAGTTGGGGCAATGAGCAGTTCTTC. It translates to CASSPFLRSWGNEQFF.

This clonotype came up a few times. V usage is TRBV5-1 and J usage is TRBJ2-3; TRBD2 agrees at 12 bases. CDR1 is SGHRS, CDR2 YFSETQ, per germline. V shed 4 bases and J 3 bases; nucleotides not matched to a gene: 9. This CDR3 comprises 17 residues. This CDR3 is CASSDPTSGGGTDTQYF. In DNA, the CDR3 is TGCGCCAGCAGCGACCCGACTAGCGGGGGAGGTACAGATACGCAGTATTTT.

The chain joins TRBV5-6 to TRBJ2-7; 8 nucleotides agree with TRBD2. CDR3 length: 15 residues. Germline-derived CDR1 and CDR2 are SGHDT and YYEEEE. Germline trimming cut 5 bases from V and 5 bases from J; bases unmatched to any gene: 12. CDR3 loop: CASRGSGGAGHEQYF. The CDR3 nucleotides are TGTGCCAGCAGAGGTTCGGGGGGGGCGGGCCACGAGCAGTACTTC.

Only a few counts were recorded for this clonotype. This chain connects TRBV7-9 to TRBJ2-1; 9 nucleotides align to TRBD1. The CDR3 sequence is 15 residues long. Germline V gene lookup returns CDR1 SEHNR and CDR2 FQNEAQ (reference sequence). Germline trimming cut 5 bases from V and 9 bases from J; bases unmatched to any gene: 11. The CDR3 coding sequence is TGTGCCAGCAGCCTCGTGGGACAGGGTGTCAGTGAGCAGTTCTTC. This sequence encodes CASSLVGQGVSEQFF.

The rearrangement links TRBV20-1 to TRBJ1-5; D ambiguous. This CDR3 comprises 14 residues. Between the trimmed V and J ends, which lost 0 bases and 3 bases, there was a span of 9 bases. The germline V gene encodes CDR1 DFQATT and CDR2 SNEGSKA (reference sequence). DNA of the CDR3: TGCAGTGCTAGAGATCGACAAATCAATCAGCCCCAGCATTTT. Amino acids: CSARDRQINQPQHF.

The rearrangement uses TRBV7-8 and TRBJ1-1; D gene ambiguous. CDR3 size: 14 residues. The germline V gene encodes CDR1 SGHVS and CDR2 FQNEAQ. Trimming took 0 bases from V and 0 from J, leaving 5 bases between them. CDR3 protein: CASSLALLNTEAFF. The CDR3 DNA sequence: TGTGCCAGCAGCTTAGCGTTGCTGAACACTGAAGCTTTCTTT.

Only a few counts were recorded for this clonotype. The V gene is TRBV4-3, the J gene TRBJ1-5; weak D call: TRBD1 (5 bases). Germline CDR1 is LGHNA and CDR2 is YSLEER. CDR3 size: 16 residues. V shed 4 bases and J shed 0 bases, with 13 bases lying between them. CDR3 sequence: CASSLWAGSSNQPQHF. CDR3 nucleotide sequence: TGCGCCAGCAGCCTTTGGGCAGGGTCTAGCAATCAGCCCCAGCATTTT.